The 20 T cell receptor beta chains reported below all come from one sample, sequenced in a study of Graves' ophthalmopathy and Graves' hyperthyroidism (dated by TCRdb to the late 2010s). Sequencing was carried out with an Illumina HiSeq 2000. For repertoire sequencing, TCR beta CDR3 regions were amplified from RNA transcripts. HTBI primers and the Qiagen OneStep RT-PCR kit were used in a first-round RT-PCR, which was followed by a second-round multiplex PCR, size selection and purification. In TCRdb, the public reads were trimmed at Q25 with fastp and aligned with MiXCR, with productive beta chains retained. Each CDR3 protein appears once, grouped with its most common genes and DNA. Within this sample are approximately 330,000 distinct CDR3 sequences, with 17% of them counted one time only. The leading ten clones occupy more than 9% of the sample. What was sequenced was peripheral blood. These receptors all come from an adult man with Graves' ophthalmopathy.

This clonotype was observed many times. This chain joins TRBV11-2 and TRBJ2-5, with TRBD1 matching over 9 bases. V trimming: 5 bases; J trimming: 4 bases; junction bases outside the gene matches: 8. The CDR3 has 15 residues. Germline lookup yields CDR1 SGHAT and CDR2 FQNNGV. CDR3 amino acids: CASSPIPGQGETQYF. The CDR3 DNA reads as TGTGCCAGCAGCCCGATACCGGGACAGGGAGAGACCCAGTACTTC.

Notes on this clonotype: Relative to the germline gene, one junction end is altered; a read error may explain this. The chain links TRBV7-9 to TRBJ1-2; D uncertain. This CDR3 region has 15 residues. CDR1 is SEHNR, CDR2 FQNEAQ, per germline (reference sequence). The CDR3 loop is CASSLAEGPNYGYIF. CDR3 nucleotide sequence: TGTGCCAGCAGCTTGGCAGAGGGCCCAAACTATGGCTACATCTTC. The full variable domain, rest sourced from reference TRBV7-9 and TRBJ1-2, is DTGVSQNPRHKITKRGQNVTFRCDPISEHNRLYWYRQTLGQGPEFLTYFQNEAQLEKSRLLSDRFSAERPKGSFSTLEIQRTEQGDSAMYLCASSLAEGPNYGYIFGSGTRLTVV.

The sample holds many counts of this clonotype. The V gene is TRBV20-1, the J gene TRBJ2-2; D call uncertain. Between the trimmed V and J ends, which lost 6 bases and 0 bases, there was a span of 14 bases. CDR3 length: 15 residues. Germline lookup yields CDR1 DFQATT and CDR2 SNEGSKA (reference sequence). The CDR3 sequence: CSAPKEATNTGELFF. The CDR3 DNA is TGCAGTGCACCAAAGGAAGCAACGAACACCGGGGAGCTGTTTTTT.

This sequence joins TRBV27 and TRBJ2-7, with 8 positions matching TRBD1. Per germline, CDR1 MNHEY and CDR2 SMNVEV (reference sequence). Trimming removed 5 bases from V and 0 bases from J; junction bases left unmatched: 9. The CDR3 is 16 amino acids. CDR3 in DNA: TGTGCCAGCAGTACCTTCAGGGGGCCGAGCTCCTACGAGCAGTACTTC. Residues: CASSTFRGPSSYEQYF.

The V and J genes are TRBV6-2 or TRBV6-3 and TRBJ2-7; D not certain. The CDR3 sequence is 10 residues long. Deletions cut 7 bases from V and 4 bases from J, with 5 bases between. Per germline, CDR1 MNHEY and CDR2 SVGEGT. The CDR3 reads CASTKYEQYF. CDR3 bases: TGTGCCAGCACAAAATACGAGCAGTACTTC.

This clonotype was observed many times. The rearrangement uses TRBV19 and TRBJ1-1, with D possibly TRBD1 on 6 matching bases. The CDR3 has 16 residues. Germline V gene lookup returns CDR1 LNHDA and CDR2 SQIVND (reference sequence). The ends were cut back, 4 bases at V and 5 bases at J, with 20 bases in the middle. The CDR3 DNA follows: TGTGCCAGTAGTACTAGACAGGCCGGGCTTTGGACTGAAGCTTTCTTT. This gives the protein CASSTRQAGLWTEAFF. The whole variable domain, filled in from reference TRBV19 and TRBJ1-1, reads DGGITQSPKYLFRKEGQNVTLSCEQNLNHDAMYWYRQDPGQGLRLIYYSQIVNDFQKGDIAEGYSVSREKKESFPLTVTSAQKNPTAFYLCASSTRQAGLWTEAFFGQGTRLTVV.

Ten or more counts support this clonotype. The chain recombines TRBV6-1 with TRBJ2-7; TRBD1 or TRBD2 may be the D gene (6 bases each). This CDR3 region has 15 residues. V gave up 5 bases and J gave up 0 bases, with 14 bases separating them. The germline V gene has CDR1 MNHNS and CDR2 SASEGT. The CDR3 DNA sequence: TGTGCCAGCAGTCCCTGGGGGGCTCTCTCCTACGAGCAGTACTTC. Translated: CASSPWGALSYEQYF.

This clonotype was seen many times. J is TRBJ2-5 and V is TRBV29-1; D gene ambiguous. CDR1 and CDR2 from the germline V gene are SQVTM and ANQGSEA. There are 13 residues in the CDR3. The V and J ends lost 0 bases and 9 bases respectively, with 14 bases between them. CDR3 residues: CSVEDPWSQAQYF. The CDR3 DNA sequence: TGCAGCGTTGAAGACCCGTGGTCCCAGGCCCAGTACTTC.

The sample holds one count of this clonotype. The V gene is TRBV12-3 or TRBV12-4, the J gene TRBJ1-5, with 7 bases matching TRBD1. This CDR3 is built from 16 residues. V lost 2 bases, J lost 6 bases, and 10 bases stayed unmatched. DNA for the CDR3: TGTGCCAGCAGTTTATCGCGTCGACAGGGTCGTCAGCCCCAGCATTTT. Its translation: CASSLSRRQGRQPQHF.

This clonotype was seen ten or more times. V gene TRBV7-2 combines with J gene TRBJ2-7; TRBD1 matches at 11 bases. This CDR3 has 15 amino acids. The ends lost 3 bases at V and 3 bases at J; junction bases unmatched: 4. Germline V gene sequence: CDR1 SGHTA, CDR2 FQGNSA. The CDR3 is CASSFAGTGGYEQYF. In nucleotides, the CDR3 is TGTGCCAGCAGCTTCGCCGGGACAGGGGGCTACGAGCAGTACTTC.

This clonotype was counted at least ten times. This chain joins TRBV12-3 or TRBV12-4 and TRBJ2-7; 7 bases fit TRBD2. Losses at the gene ends were 1 base for V and 3 bases for J; bases not matched to a gene: 9. This CDR3 is built from 16 residues. This CDR3 reads CASSLVPSGPYYEQYF. CDR3 nucleotides: TGTGCCAGCAGTTTAGTTCCTAGCGGACCGTACTACGAGCAGTACTTC.

This clonotype was detected once. The genes are TRBV19 and TRBJ1-5; 8 nucleotides align to TRBD1. J gave up 7 bases and V 4 bases, and 9 bases lay outside the gene matches. This CDR3 has 15 residues. Germline V lookup: CDR1 LNHDA, CDR2 SQIVND (reference sequence). CDR3 residues: CASSKTGVRIQPQHF. For the CDR3, the DNA is TGTGCCAGTAGTAAGACAGGGGTAAGGATACAGCCCCAGCATTTT. Filled out from reference TRBV19 and TRBJ1-5, the complete variable domain reads DGGITQSPKYLFRKEGQNVTLSCEQNLNHDAMYWYRQDPGQGLRLIYYSQIVNDFQKGDIAEGYSVSREKKESFPLTVTSAQKNPTAFYLCASSKTGVRIQPQHFGDGTRLSIL.

This clonotype was seen ten or more times. The V gene is TRBV6-1, the J gene TRBJ2-5; 9 nucleotides match TRBD2. The V and J ends lost 5 bases and 2 bases, in that order; junction bases with no gene match: 6. Per the germline V gene, CDR1 is MNHNS and CDR2 is SASEGT. The CDR3 has 15 residues. CDR3 sequence reads: CASSQRLAAQETQYF. The CDR3 DNA sequence: TGTGCCAGCAGTCAGAGACTAGCGGCTCAAGAGACCCAGTACTTC.

Note on this clonotype: The germline gene is not matched at one end of the junction; a read error may be the cause. The chain joins TRBV20-1 to TRBJ2-5, with a weak D call TRBD1 (6 bases). Per germline, CDR1 DFQATT and CDR2 SNEGSKA (reference sequence). The CDR3 contains 15 residues. The CDR3 nucleotides read TGCAGTGCTAGAGAGGGCCGGGACAACAAAGAGACTCAGTACTTC. It is translated as CSAREGRDNKETQYF.

This clonotype was counted many times. CDR3 nucleotide sequence: TGTGCCAGCAGCTCCGAGACTAGCTCCTACGAGCAGTACTTC. Translating gives CASSSETSSYEQYF. The chain carries TRBV5-8 and TRBJ2-7; a possible D gene is TRBD2 (6 bases). The V end lost 3 bases, the J end lost 0 bases, and 10 bases lay between the germline ends. The CDR3 loop spans 14 amino acids. The V gene's germline CDR1 is SGHTS and CDR2 YDEGEE.

This clonotype was found many times. The rearrangement links TRBV2 to TRBJ2-5; the match to TRBD2 covers 7 bases. Germline V lookup: CDR1 SNHLY, CDR2 FYNNEI. The CDR3 has 15 residues. V shed 2 bases and J 4 bases; nucleotides not matched to a gene: 7. CDR3 amino acids: CASSELPPGGETQYF. The CDR3, as DNA: TGTGCCAGCAGTGAACTCCCCCCGGGAGGAGAGACCCAGTACTTC. The full variable domain, its missing parts supplied by reference TRBV2 and TRBJ2-5, is EPEVTQTPSHQVTQMGQEVILRCVPISNHLYFYWYRQILGQKVEFLVSFYNNEISEKSEIFDDQFSVERPDGSNFTLKIRSTKLEDSAMYFCASSELPPGGETQYFGPGTRLLVL.

This clonotype was detected many times. The CDR3: CASSLAGYYEQYF. In DNA, the CDR3 is TGTGCCAGCAGCTTAGCAGGGTACTACGAGCAGTACTTC. This chain uses TRBV7-9 with TRBJ2-7; D unclear. Per the germline V gene, CDR1 is SEHNR and CDR2 is FQNEAQ (reference sequence). Trimming shortened V by 0 bases and J by 3 bases, and 6 bases separated the two germline ends. The CDR3 contains 13 residues.

This sequence joins TRBV6-1 and TRBJ2-7, with TRBD1 matching over 9 bases. This CDR3 is 14 amino acids long. The V and J ends lost 5 bases and 5 bases, in that order; junction bases with no gene match: 7. The germline gives CDR1 MNHNS, CDR2 SASEGT. CDR3 amino acids: CASSLRTGANEQYF. The CDR3 DNA reads as TGTGCCAGCAGTCTCAGGACAGGGGCAAACGAGCAGTACTTC.

This clonotype has ten or more counts. The genes are TRBV10-3 and TRBJ1-6, with TRBD1 identical over 7 bases. The ends lost 8 bases at V and 5 bases at J; junction bases unmatched: 6. There are 14 residues in the CDR3. CDR1 is ENHRY and CDR2 is SYGVKD in the germline V gene. In DNA, the CDR3 is TGTGCCATCCGGGACAGTTCGGATAATTCACCCCTCCACTTT. This translates into CAIRDSSDNSPLHF.

This clonotype was seen many times. V is TRBV15 and J is TRBJ2-7; D may be TRBD1 or TRBD2 (5 bases each). The CDR3 has 14 residues. Germline V gene lookup returns CDR1 LNHNV and CDR2 YYDKDF (reference sequence). V lost 3 bases and J lost 11, with 20 bases in between. CDR3 sequence reads: CATSSQSPGTREYF. The CDR3 region has the DNA TGTGCCACCAGCAGTCAATCACCTGGGACCAGGGAGTACTTC.